The rows below give T cell receptor beta chains drawn from one sample of a study of blood T cell repertoires in COVID-19. Produced via immunoSEQ multiplex PCR; TCRdb's table is partial and in-frame only. The table has roughly 120,000 clones, roughly 82% seen once; the top ten hold about 5%. Input material: peripheral blood. The origin of the receptors is a human donor in a cohort sampled during active COVID-19. Each CDR3 is given without its conserved first and last residue. The order of the fields is V gene, J gene, CDR3 protein.

V: TRBV5-1; J: TRBJ2-5; CDR3: ASSLGGSQETQY
V: TRBV2; J: TRBJ1-5; CDR3: ASCLATANQPQH
V: TRBV10-1; J: TRBJ2-1; CDR3: ASGEIGRINEQF
V: TRBV11-2; J: TRBJ1-3; CDR3: ASSLVVQAGEGNTIY
V: TRBV28; J: TRBJ1-3; CDR3: ASSLVAFSGNTIY
V: TRBV7-8; J: TRBJ2-7; CDR3: ASSLELAGTYEQY
V: TRBV7-9; J: TRBJ2-2; CDR3: ASSLIPVGGELF
V: TRBV5-6; J: TRBJ2-7; CDR3: ASSLAGGPRGEQY
V: TRBV7-2; J: TRBJ2-4; CDR3: ASSPVTGGQVAKNIQY
V: TRBV27; J: TRBJ2-7; CDR3: ASSLQDGEQY
V: TRBV6-5; J: TRBJ2-3; CDR3: ASKLAGSTDTQY
V: TRBV5-1; J: TRBJ1-2; CDR3: ASSLATGGATRNYGYT
V: TRBV12-5; J: TRBJ1-6; CDR3: ASGSPQGYNSPLH
V: TRBV18; J: TRBJ2-3; CDR3: ASSPDSFSTDTQY
V: TRBV27; J: TRBJ2-7; CDR3: ASRWTGDYEQY
V: TRBV7-2; J: TRBJ2-5; CDR3: ASRPRTSDKGTQY
V: TRBV6-5; J: TRBJ1-3; CDR3: ASSYSHGTAGNTIY